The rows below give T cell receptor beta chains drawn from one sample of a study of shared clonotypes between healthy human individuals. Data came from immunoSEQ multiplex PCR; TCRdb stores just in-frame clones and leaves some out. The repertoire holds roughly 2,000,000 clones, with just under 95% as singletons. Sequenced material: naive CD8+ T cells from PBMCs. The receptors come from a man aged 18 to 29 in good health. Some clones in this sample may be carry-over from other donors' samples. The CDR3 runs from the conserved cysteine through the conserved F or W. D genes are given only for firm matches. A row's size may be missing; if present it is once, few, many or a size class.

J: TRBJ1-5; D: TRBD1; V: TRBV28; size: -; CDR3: CASSSGTGYYSNQPQHF; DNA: TGTGCCAGCAGTTCCGGGACAGGGTACTATAGCAATCAGCCCCAGCATTTT
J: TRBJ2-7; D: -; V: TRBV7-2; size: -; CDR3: CASTQGLSTYEQYF; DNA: TGTGCCAGCACCCAAGGACTGTCGACCTACGAGCAGTACTTC
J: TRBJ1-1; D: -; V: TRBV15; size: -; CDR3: CATSRDLGEAFF; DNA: TGTGCCACCAGCAGAGATCTGGGTGAAGCTTTCTTT
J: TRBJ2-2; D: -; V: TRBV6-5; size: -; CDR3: CASSEVGELFF; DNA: TGTGCCAGCAGTGAAGTCGGGGAGCTGTTTTTT
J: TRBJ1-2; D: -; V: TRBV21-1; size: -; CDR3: CASSKGGGQLYGYTF; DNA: TGTGCCAGCAGCAAAGGCGGAGGACAGCTCTATGGCTACACCTTC
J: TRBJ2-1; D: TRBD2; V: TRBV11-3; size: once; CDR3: CASSPGAASGRSYNEQFF; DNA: TGTGCCAGCAGCCCTGGGGCGGCTAGCGGCCGCTCCTACAATGAGCAGTTCTTC
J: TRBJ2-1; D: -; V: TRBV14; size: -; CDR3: CASSQESDWPLWEQFF; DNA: TGTGCCAGCAGCCAAGAATCGGACTGGCCCCTTTGGGAGCAGTTCTTC
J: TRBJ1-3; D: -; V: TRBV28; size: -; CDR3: CASSFSGLTAGNTIYF; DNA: TGTGCCAGCAGTTTTTCGGGTCTGACGGCTGGAAACACCATATATTTT
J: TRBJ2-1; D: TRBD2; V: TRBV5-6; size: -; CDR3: CASRGTSGSPPYNEQFF; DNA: TGTGCCAGCAGAGGGACTAGCGGGAGCCCCCCCTACAATGAGCAGTTCTTC
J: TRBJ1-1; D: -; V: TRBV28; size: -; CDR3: CASIGDETVNTEAFF; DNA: TGTGCCAGCATAGGGGACGAGACAGTCAACACTGAAGCTTTCTTT
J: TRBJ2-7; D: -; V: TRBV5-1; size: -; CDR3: CASSLVPDSYEQYF; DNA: TGCGCCAGCAGCTTGGTTCCGGATTCCTACGAGCAGTACTTC
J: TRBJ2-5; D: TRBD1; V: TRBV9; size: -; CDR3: CASSPRGGEAREETQYF; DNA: TGTGCCAGCAGCCCGAGAGGGGGCGAGGCGCGGGAAGAGACCCAGTACTTC
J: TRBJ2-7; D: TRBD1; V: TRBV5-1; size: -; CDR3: CASSSRQGVAEQYF; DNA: TGCGCCAGCAGCTCCAGACAGGGGGTCGCCGAGCAGTACTTC
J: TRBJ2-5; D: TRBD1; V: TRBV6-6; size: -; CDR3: CASWDSFQETQYF; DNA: TGTGCCAGCTGGGACAGCTTCCAAGAGACCCAGTACTTC
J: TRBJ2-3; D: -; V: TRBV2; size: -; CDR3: CASSGFSGEDTQYF; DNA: TGTGCCAGCAGTGGATTCTCCGGTGAAGATACGCAGTATTTT
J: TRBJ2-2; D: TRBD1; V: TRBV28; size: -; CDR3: CASSLILLTGGTTGELFF; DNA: TGTGCCAGCAGTTTAATCCTTTTAACAGGGGGAACCACCGGGGAGCTGTTTTTT
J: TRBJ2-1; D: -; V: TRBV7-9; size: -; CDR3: CASEEYEQFF; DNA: TGTGCAAGCGAGGAATATGAGCAGTTCTTC
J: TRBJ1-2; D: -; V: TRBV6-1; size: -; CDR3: CASSEARASGYTF; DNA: TGTGCCAGCAGTGAAGCGCGGGCATCTGGCTACACCTTC
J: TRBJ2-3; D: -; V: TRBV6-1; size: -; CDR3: CASSFRDTQYF; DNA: TGTGCCAGCAGTTTCCGAGATACGCAGTATTTT
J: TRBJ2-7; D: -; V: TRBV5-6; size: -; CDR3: CASTLLFMGQYEQYF; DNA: TGTGCCAGCACCCTTCTTTTTATGGGTCAGTACGAGCAGTACTTC
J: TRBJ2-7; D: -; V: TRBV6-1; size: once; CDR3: CATEGRGPLDEQYF; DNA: TGTGCCACCGAGGGGAGGGGGCCACTGGACGAGCAGTACTTC
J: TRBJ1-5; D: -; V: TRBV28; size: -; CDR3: CASSPFGTSNQPQHF; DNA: TGTGCCAGCAGTCCTTTCGGTACCAGCAATCAGCCCCAGCATTTT
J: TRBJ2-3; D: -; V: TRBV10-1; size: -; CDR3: CASSENRAGGTDTQYF; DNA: TGCGCCAGCAGCGAAAATCGGGCAGGGGGCACAGATACGCAGTATTTT
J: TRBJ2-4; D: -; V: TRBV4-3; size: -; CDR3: CASSQVWAAKNIQYF; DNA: TGCGCCAGCAGCCAAGTGTGGGCGGCCAAAAACATTCAGTACTTC
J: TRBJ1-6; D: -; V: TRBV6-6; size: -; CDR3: CASTVSGDLHF; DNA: TGTGCCAGCACTGTGAGTGGGGACCTCCACTTT
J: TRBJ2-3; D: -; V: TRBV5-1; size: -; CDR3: CASRPARLTSTDTQYF; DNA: TGCGCCAGCAGGCCCGCGCGACTAACTAGCACAGATACGCAGTATTTT
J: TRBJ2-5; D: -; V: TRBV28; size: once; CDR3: CASSFVGGQETQYF; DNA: TGTGCCAGCAGTTTTGTAGGGGGTCAAGAGACCCAGTACTTC
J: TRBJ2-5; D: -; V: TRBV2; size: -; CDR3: CASMPGHGETQYF; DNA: TGTGCCAGCATGCCCGGGCATGGAGAGACCCAGTACTTC
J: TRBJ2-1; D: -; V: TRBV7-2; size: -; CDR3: CASGFLNEQFF; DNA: TGTGCCAGCGGATTTCTAAATGAGCAGTTCTTC
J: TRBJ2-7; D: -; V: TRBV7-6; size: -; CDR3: CASSSRGYEQYF; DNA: TGTGCCAGCAGCAGTCGTGGGTACGAGCAGTACTTC
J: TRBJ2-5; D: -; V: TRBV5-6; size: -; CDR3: CASSFLAGVPETQYF; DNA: TGTGCCAGCAGCTTCCTGGCAGGGGTTCCGGAGACCCAGTACTTC
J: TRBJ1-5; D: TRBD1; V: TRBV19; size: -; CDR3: CASRGTGVRPQHF; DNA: TGTGCCAGTAGGGGGACAGGGGTTAGGCCCCAGCATTTT
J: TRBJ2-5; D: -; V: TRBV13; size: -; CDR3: CASSLEGSPETQYF; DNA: TGTGCCAGCAGCTTAGAAGGGTCCCCAGAGACCCAGTACTTC
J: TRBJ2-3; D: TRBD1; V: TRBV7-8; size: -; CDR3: CASRQPGTGDADTQYF; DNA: TGTGCCAGCAGACAACCCGGGACAGGAGATGCAGATACGCAGTATTTT
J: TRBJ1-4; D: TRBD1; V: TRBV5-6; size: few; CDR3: CASLDRGEEKLFF; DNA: TGTGCCAGCCTCGACAGGGGAGAAGAAAAACTGTTTTTT
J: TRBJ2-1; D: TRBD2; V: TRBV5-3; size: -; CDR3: CARPLLAYNEQFF; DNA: TGTGCCAGGCCCTTACTAGCGTACAATGAGCAGTTCTTC
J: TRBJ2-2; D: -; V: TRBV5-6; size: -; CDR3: CASSFSAGELFF; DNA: TGTGCCAGCAGCTTTAGCGCCGGGGAGCTGTTTTTT
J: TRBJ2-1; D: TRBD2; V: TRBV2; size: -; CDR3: CASSEMGLAGPLNEQFF; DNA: TGTGCCAGCAGTGAGATGGGACTAGCGGGCCCTTTAAATGAGCAGTTCTTC
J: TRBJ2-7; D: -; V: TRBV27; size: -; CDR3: CASSPRVGPGEQYF; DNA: TGTGCCAGCAGTCCCAGGGTGGGACCGGGCGAGCAGTACTTC
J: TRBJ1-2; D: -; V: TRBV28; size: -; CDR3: CASSPRQISLDYGYTF; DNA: TGTGCCAGCAGTCCAAGACAGATCTCCTTGGACTATGGCTACACCTTC
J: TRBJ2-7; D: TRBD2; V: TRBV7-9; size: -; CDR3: CASTPNEREGVEQYF; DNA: TGTGCCAGCACCCCGAACGAGCGGGAGGGAGTTGAGCAGTACTTC
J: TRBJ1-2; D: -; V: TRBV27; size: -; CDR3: CASSLPGTDGYTF; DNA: TGTGCCAGCAGTTTACCCGGGACGGATGGCTACACCTTC
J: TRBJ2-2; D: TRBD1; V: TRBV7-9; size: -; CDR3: CASSFRGTGELFF; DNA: TGTGCCAGCAGCTTCAGGGGGACCGGGGAGCTGTTTTTT
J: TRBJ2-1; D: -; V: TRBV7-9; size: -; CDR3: CASSLEAFGLGRGRQFF; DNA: TGTGCCAGCAGCTTAGAGGCCTTCGGCCTAGGGCGAGGTCGGCAGTTCTTC
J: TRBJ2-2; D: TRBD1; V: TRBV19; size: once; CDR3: CASIGDSFTGELFF; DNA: TGTGCCAGTATAGGGGACAGCTTCACCGGGGAGCTGTTTTTT
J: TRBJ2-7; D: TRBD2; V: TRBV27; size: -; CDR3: CASSSLLAGGYEQYF; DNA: TGTGCCAGCAGCTCCCTACTAGCGGGAGGGTACGAGCAGTACTTC
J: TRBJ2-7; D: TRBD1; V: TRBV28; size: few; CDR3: CASSQTGGGHEQYF; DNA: TGTGCCAGCAGTCAGACAGGGGGCGGCCACGAGCAGTACTTC
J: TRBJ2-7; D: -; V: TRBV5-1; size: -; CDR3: CASSSPTGISGEQYF; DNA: TGCGCCAGCAGCTCCCCCACAGGGATAAGCGGCGAGCAGTACTTC
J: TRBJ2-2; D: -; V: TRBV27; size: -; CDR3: CASSLGPSNTGELFF; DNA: TGTGCCAGCAGTTTAGGGCCCTCGAACACCGGGGAGCTGTTTTTT
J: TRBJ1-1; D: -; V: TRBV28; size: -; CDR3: CASTPVEGVNTEAFF; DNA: TGTGCCAGCACCCCAGTGGAGGGGGTGAACACTGAAGCTTTCTTT
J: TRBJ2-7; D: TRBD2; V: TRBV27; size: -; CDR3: CASSPSGTPYEQYF; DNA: TGTGCCAGCAGTCCGAGCGGGACCCCCTACGAGCAGTACTTC
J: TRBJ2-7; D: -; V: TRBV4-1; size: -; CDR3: CASSQDHDTSYEQYF; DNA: TGCGCCAGCAGCCAAGATCACGACACTTCCTACGAGCAGTACTTC
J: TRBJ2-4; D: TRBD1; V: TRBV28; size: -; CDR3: CASSWDRDNANIQYF; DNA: TGTGCCAGCAGTTGGGACAGGGACAATGCAAACATTCAGTACTTC
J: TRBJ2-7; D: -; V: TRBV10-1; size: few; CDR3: CASSDGHEQYF; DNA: TGCGCCAGCAGTGATGGCCACGAGCAGTACTTC
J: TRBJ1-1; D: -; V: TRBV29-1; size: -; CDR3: CSVTGNTEAFF; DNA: TGCAGCGTAACAGGGAACACTGAAGCTTTCTTT
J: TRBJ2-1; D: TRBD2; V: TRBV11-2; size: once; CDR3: CASSLSSGRANEQFF; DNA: TGTGCCAGCAGCTTAAGTAGCGGGAGGGCCAATGAGCAGTTCTTC
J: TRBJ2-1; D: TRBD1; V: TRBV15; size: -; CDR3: CATSRSAGQGPAGSYNEQFF; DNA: TGTGCCACCAGCCGCAGCGCGGGACAGGGGCCAGCGGGGTCCTACAATGAGCAGTTCTTC